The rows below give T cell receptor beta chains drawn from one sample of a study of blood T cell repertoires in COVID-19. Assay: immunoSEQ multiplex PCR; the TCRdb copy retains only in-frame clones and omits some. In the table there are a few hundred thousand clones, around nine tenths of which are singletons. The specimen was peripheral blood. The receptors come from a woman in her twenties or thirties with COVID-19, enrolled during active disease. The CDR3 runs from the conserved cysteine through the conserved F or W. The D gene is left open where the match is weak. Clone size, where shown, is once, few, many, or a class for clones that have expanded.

CDR3nt: TGCAGCACAGACCGGGGGGTAGGAGCGGATGGCTACACCTTC; CDR3aa: CSTDRGVGADGYTF; d_gene: .; abundance: .; v_gene: TRBV29-1; j_gene: TRBJ1-2
CDR3nt: TGCGCCAGCAGGGAGCCTCCTAACTATGGCTACACCTTC; CDR3aa: CASREPPNYGYTF; d_gene: .; abundance: .; v_gene: TRBV5-1; j_gene: TRBJ1-2
CDR3nt: TGTGCCAGTAGTATAGATCCCAGCGGGGGGCCCTCATCGACCCAGTACTTC; CDR3aa: CASSIDPSGGPSSTQYF; d_gene: TRBD2; abundance: .; v_gene: TRBV19; j_gene: TRBJ2-5
CDR3nt: TGTGCCACCAGGGGGACAGATAATTCACCCCTCCACTTT; CDR3aa: CATRGTDNSPLHF; d_gene: TRBD1; abundance: .; v_gene: TRBV24-1; j_gene: TRBJ1-6
CDR3nt: TGCGCCAGCAGCTCACAGGGGTCCTACCAAGAGACCCAGTACTTC; CDR3aa: CASSSQGSYQETQYF; d_gene: TRBD1; abundance: .; v_gene: TRBV5-1; j_gene: TRBJ2-5
CDR3nt: TGTGCCAGCTCACCTGGCATGGGGCGTAATCAGCCCCAGCATTTT; CDR3aa: CASSPGMGRNQPQHF; d_gene: .; abundance: .; v_gene: TRBV18; j_gene: TRBJ1-5
CDR3nt: TGTGCCAGCAGCTTAGGGACAGGGGGCAACTATGGCTACACCTTC; CDR3aa: CASSLGTGGNYGYTF; d_gene: TRBD1; abundance: .; v_gene: TRBV11-3; j_gene: TRBJ1-2
CDR3nt: TGTGCCAGCAGCCAAGACGTCGGCTATGGCTACACCTTC; CDR3aa: CASSQDVGYGYTF; d_gene: .; abundance: .; v_gene: TRBV14; j_gene: TRBJ1-2
CDR3nt: TGTGCCAGTACCGACAGGGCTAGTTGGAACACCATATATTTT; CDR3aa: CASTDRASWNTIYF; d_gene: TRBD1; abundance: .; v_gene: TRBV19; j_gene: TRBJ1-3
CDR3nt: TGTGCCAGCAGAGAGAGCGACAGAGACTCTGGAAACACCATATATTTT; CDR3aa: CASRESDRDSGNTIYF; d_gene: .; abundance: .; v_gene: TRBV19; j_gene: TRBJ1-3
CDR3nt: TGTGCCAGCAGCTTACGAACGGGACAGGGCCCTGAAAAACTGTTTTTT; CDR3aa: CASSLRTGQGPEKLFF; d_gene: TRBD1; abundance: once; v_gene: TRBV7-6; j_gene: TRBJ1-4
CDR3nt: TGCAGTGCTAGTTGGGGCGGGGGCCGACCGGAGACCCAGTACTTC; CDR3aa: CSASWGGGRPETQYF; d_gene: .; abundance: .; v_gene: TRBV20-1; j_gene: TRBJ2-5
CDR3nt: TGCGCCAGCAGCTTGGAAGCGGGGGGGCCGGATGAGCAGTTCTTC; CDR3aa: CASSLEAGGPDEQFF; d_gene: TRBD2; abundance: .; v_gene: TRBV5-1; j_gene: TRBJ2-1
CDR3nt: TGTGCCAGTAGTATCCTCGACGGAACGGAGGGCTACACCTTC; CDR3aa: CASSILDGTEGYTF; d_gene: .; abundance: .; v_gene: TRBV19; j_gene: TRBJ1-2
CDR3nt: TGTGCCAGCAGCTTACTCCGTGAGACCGGGATCTTC; CDR3aa: CASSLLRETGIF; d_gene: .; abundance: .; v_gene: TRBV7-2; j_gene: TRBJ2-1
CDR3nt: TGTGCCAGCAGTCAAGATAGCGGGGGGACATCAGATACGCAGTATTTT; CDR3aa: CASSQDSGGTSDTQYF; d_gene: TRBD2; abundance: once; v_gene: TRBV6-2/TRBV6-3; j_gene: TRBJ2-3
CDR3nt: TGTGCCACCAGTGATAACGACAGGGGCTGGGGCTACACCTTC; CDR3aa: CATSDNDRGWGYTF; d_gene: TRBD1; abundance: once; v_gene: TRBV24-1; j_gene: TRBJ1-2
CDR3nt: TGCAGCGTTGAGATCATCGGTTCGAGCGGGGACACTGAAGCTTTCTTT; CDR3aa: CSVEIIGSSGDTEAFF; d_gene: .; abundance: .; v_gene: TRBV29-1; j_gene: TRBJ1-1
CDR3nt: TGCGCCAGCAGCTCTGGACAGGGTAGAAACACCATATATTTT; CDR3aa: CASSSGQGRNTIYF; d_gene: TRBD1; abundance: .; v_gene: TRBV5-1; j_gene: TRBJ1-3
CDR3nt: TGCGCCAGCAGCTTCGACAGGGAGTCTGGGGTAACTAATGAAAAACTGTTTTTT; CDR3aa: CASSFDRESGVTNEKLFF; d_gene: TRBD1; abundance: .; v_gene: TRBV5-1; j_gene: TRBJ1-4
CDR3nt: TGTGCCAGCAGCTCCCCGACAGGAACAGCTATCCGGGGCAATCAGCCCCAGCATTTT; CDR3aa: CASSSPTGTAIRGNQPQHF; d_gene: .; abundance: .; v_gene: TRBV7-2; j_gene: TRBJ1-5
CDR3nt: TGTGCCAGCAGGAAGGCGGGGGTGAATGAAAAACTGTTTTTT; CDR3aa: CASRKAGVNEKLFF; d_gene: .; abundance: .; v_gene: TRBV6-5; j_gene: TRBJ1-4